Below, 26 T cell receptor beta chains from the same sample are listed, as sequenced in a study of T cells after yellow fever vaccination. From the 5' RACE reads, TCRdb called clonotypes with MiXCR, one entry per CDR3 protein. The sample includes hundreds of thousands of distinct CDR3 sequences, approximately 15% of them seen just once. The material sequenced was PBMCs, taken on the day of the yellow fever booster vaccination. The receptor set was obtained from a man aged 25 to 40 who received the YFV17D yellow fever vaccine.

This clonotype showed up just a few times. This chain connects TRBV11-3 to TRBJ2-3, with TRBD2 identical over 9 bases. This CDR3 contains 16 residues. V lost 5 bases and J lost 4; bases outside the gene matches: 10. CDR1 is SGHNT, CDR2 YENEEA, per germline. CDR3: CASSLSAGGRADTQYF. CDR3 coding DNA: TGTGCCAGCAGCCTATCTGCGGGAGGGCGGGCAGATACGCAGTATTTT.

This clonotype was observed a few times. This chain uses TRBV7-2 with TRBJ2-2; D may be TRBD2 (7 bases). This CDR3 has 14 amino acids. V was shortened by 8 bases and J by 6 bases, with 16 bases between the two germline ends. Germline V gene lookup returns CDR1 SGHTA and CDR2 FQGNSA. The CDR3 protein is CASGGAGSPGELFF. CDR3 nucleotides: TGTGCCAGCGGGGGGGCAGGGAGTCCCGGGGAGCTGTTTTTT.

J is TRBJ1-6 and V is TRBV5-1; 8 bases agree with TRBD1. J was trimmed by 6 bases and V by 4 bases; bases with no gene match: 3. Germline lookup yields CDR1 SGHRS and CDR2 YFSETQ. The CDR3 covers 14 residues. The CDR3 loop is CASSTGGTNSPLHF. Here the CDR3 DNA reads TGCGCCAGCAGCACAGGGGGAACTAATTCACCCCTCCACTTT. The variable domain in full, with the rest retrieved from reference TRBV5-1 and TRBJ1-6, is KAGVTQTPRYLIKTRGQQVTLSCSPISGHRSVSWYQQTPGQGLQFLFEYFSETQRNKGNFPGRFSGRQFSNSRSEMNVSTLELGDSALYLCASSTGGTNSPLHFGNGTRLTVT.

The CDR3 reads CSARGEMSESTDTQYF. The CDR3 region has the DNA TGCAGTGCTAGGGGGGAGATGTCGGAGAGCACAGATACGCAGTATTTT. The chain links TRBV20-1 to TRBJ2-3; D possibly uses TRBD1 or TRBD2 (5 bases each). The CDR3 runs to 16 residues. Germline V lookup: CDR1 DFQATT, CDR2 SNEGSKA (reference sequence). The germline V and J ends were trimmed by 3 bases and 0 bases, with 16 bases remaining between them.

The table lists this clonotype with a few counts. V and J are TRBV28 and TRBJ2-1; D uncertain. Per the germline V gene, CDR1 is MDHEN and CDR2 is SYDVKM. Trimming left V 8 bases short and J 2 bases short, with 7 bases between. This CDR3 has 12 amino acids. CDR3 DNA: TGTGCCAGCGGGCAAACCTACAATGAGCAGTTCTTC. Translated: CASGQTYNEQFF.

This clonotype was counted only a few times. This chain connects TRBV20-1 to TRBJ1-1; D perhaps matches TRBD1 (5 bases). This CDR3 is built from 12 residues. The V end lost 7 bases, the J end lost 3 bases, and 12 bases lay between the germline ends. Germline V gives CDR1 DFQATT, CDR2 SNEGSKA (reference sequence). The CDR3 loop reads CSGRDAYTEAFF. In DNA form, the CDR3 reads TGCAGTGGGCGGGACGCGTACACTGAAGCTTTCTTT.

Of note for this clonotype: The junction shows a germline mismatch at one end, possibly a read error. This chain uses TRBV7-8 with TRBJ2-1; 8 bases match TRBD2. The CDR3 is 16 amino acids. Germline V gene data show CDR1 as SGHVS and CDR2 as FQNEAQ. CDR3 in amino acids: CSSSLDIAGSYNEQFF. The CDR3 DNA reads TGTTCCAGCAGCTTAGATATAGCGGGATCCTACAATGAGCAGTTCTTC. The whole variable domain, remainder taken from reference TRBV7-8 and TRBJ2-1, is GAGVSQSPRYKVAKRGQDVALRCDPISGHVSLFWYQQALGQGPEFLTYFQNEAQLDKSGLPSDRFFAERPEGSVSTLKIQRTQQEDSAVYLCSSSLDIAGSYNEQFFGPGTRLTVL.

The chain employs TRBV27 and TRBJ1-2, with a possible D match to TRBD1 (6 bases). Germline values: CDR1 MNHEY, CDR2 SMNVEV (reference sequence). The CDR3 is made up of 14 amino acids. V was pared by 6 bases and J by 4 bases, with 15 bases between. CDR3: CASRPDSLGYGYTF. For the CDR3, the DNA is TGTGCCAGCAGACCGGACAGTCTCGGCTATGGCTACACCTTC.

This clonotype was observed a handful of times. V is TRBV12-3 or TRBV12-4 and J is TRBJ2-7, with 10 bases lining up with TRBD2. J lost 2 bases, V lost 2 bases, and 6 bases had no gene match. This CDR3 is built from 16 residues. The CDR3 DNA reads TGTGCCAGCAGTTTAACCCCACTAGCGGGACCCTACGAGCAGTACTTC. As protein: CASSLTPLAGPYEQYF.

This clonotype was seen at least ten times. The V gene is TRBV5-6, the J gene TRBJ1-1, with D uncertain. This CDR3 region has 15 residues. V dropped 0 bases and J dropped 1 base, with 10 bases sitting between them. CDR1 is SGHDT, CDR2 YYEEEE, per germline. The CDR3 spells CASSLGVSWNTEAFF. DNA for the CDR3: TGTGCCAGCAGCTTGGGGGTATCCTGGAACACTGAAGCTTTCTTT. Filled out from reference TRBV5-6 and TRBJ1-1, the complete variable domain reads DAGVTQSPTHLIKTRGQQVTLRCSPKSGHDTVSWYQQALGQGPQFIFQYYEEEERQRGNFPDRFSGHQFPNYSSELNVNALLLGDSALYLCASSLGVSWNTEAFFGQGTRLTVV.

The chain is built from TRBV5-4 and TRBJ2-5; D may correspond to TRBD1 or TRBD2 (5 bases each). The CDR3 is made up of 16 amino acids. CDR1 and CDR2 (germline): SGHNT, YYREEE (reference sequence). V was clipped by 2 bases and J by 1 base, with 15 bases between them. Written as DNA, the CDR3 is TGTGCCAGCAGCTTATCTAGGAGGCAGGGCCAAGAGACCCAGTACTTC. It translates to CASSLSRRQGQETQYF.

The V and J genes are TRBV25-1 and TRBJ2-5; tentative D call: TRBD1 (5 bases). V was pared by 7 bases and J by 5 bases, with 14 bases between. The CDR3 is 13 amino acids. Germline V gene sequence: CDR1 MGHDK, CDR2 SYGVNS. CDR3 sequence (DNA): TGTGCCAGCAAGCCAGGGCCGGACGAGACCCAGTACTTC. As protein: CASKPGPDETQYF.

This rearrangement joins TRBV27 to TRBJ2-3; TRBD2 matches 12 bases. This CDR3 spans 16 amino acids. Losses at the gene ends were 8 bases for V and 1 base for J; bases not matched to a gene: 7. The V gene's germline CDR1 is MNHEY and CDR2 SMNVEV (reference sequence). CDR3 sequence: CASGSRTSGGTDTQYF. The DNA for the CDR3 is TGTGCCAGCGGTTCCCGGACTAGCGGGGGCACAGATACGCAGTATTTT.

This clonotype came up a few times. The J gene is TRBJ1-5, the V gene TRBV20-1; D may be TRBD1 (5 bases). Trimming took 4 bases from V and 2 from J, leaving 12 bases between them. Germline loops: CDR1 DFQATT, CDR2 SNEGSKA (reference sequence). The CDR3 extends over 14 amino acids. Written as DNA, the CDR3 is TGCAGTGCTAAATGGGGCCCCGGCAATCAGCCCCAGCATTTT. Protein: CSAKWGPGNQPQHF.

This clonotype has ten or more counts. The chain uses TRBV20-1 and TRBJ2-2; D call uncertain. Germline assignment: CDR1 DFQATT and CDR2 SNEGSKA (reference sequence). Trimming stripped 4 bases from V and 0 bases from J, with 0 bases between. This CDR3 region has 11 residues. The CDR3 sequence is CSATNTGELFF. As DNA, the CDR3 is TGCAGTGCTACGAACACCGGGGAGCTGTTTTTT.

The table lists this clonotype with a few counts. The chain is built from TRBV11-2 and TRBJ2-1; weak D call: TRBD1 (6 bases). The CDR3 runs to 12 residues. The germline V gene has CDR1 SGHAT and CDR2 FQNNGV. V was cut by 5 bases and J by 9 bases, with 11 bases left in between. The CDR3 loop is CASSHRDTEQFF. As DNA, the CDR3 is TGTGCCAGCAGCCACCGGGACACTGAGCAGTTCTTC.

This clonotype has only a few counts. The V gene is TRBV7-9, the J gene TRBJ1-1; TRBD1 might be the D (5 bases). The CDR3 loop spans 15 amino acids. The V gene's germline CDR1 is SEHNR and CDR2 FQNEAQ (reference sequence). With 1 base removed from V and 2 bases from J, the gap between germline ends came to 11 bases. This CDR3 is CASSLVTRDNTEAFF. The CDR3 region has the DNA TGTGCCAGCAGCTTAGTGACCCGGGACAACACTGAAGCTTTCTTT.

The chain joins TRBV5-4 to TRBJ2-7, with D perhaps matching TRBD2 (6 bases). The CDR3 has 14 residues. Germline CDR1 and CDR2: SGHNT and YYREEE (reference sequence). Trimming cost V 4 bases and J 2 bases, with 13 bases left between them. The DNA of the CDR3 is TGTGCCAGCAGCCTGGGGGAGGCGCCCTACGAGCAGTACTTC. Translated, it gives CASSLGEAPYEQYF.

This rearrangement joins TRBV4-2 to TRBJ2-1; 12 bases fit TRBD2. This CDR3 has 17 amino acids. Germline lookup yields CDR1 LGHNA and CDR2 YNFKEQ. The ends lost 0 bases at V and 7 bases at J; junction bases unmatched: 7. This CDR3 reads CASSQELTSGSGNEQFF. In nucleotides, the CDR3 is TGTGCCAGCAGCCAAGAGCTGACTAGCGGGAGCGGTAATGAGCAGTTCTTC.

This clonotype was observed at least ten times. The V call is TRBV10-3, the J call TRBJ2-7, with 9 bases lining up with TRBD2. The junction had 2 bases not matched to a gene; V was cut back by 6 bases and J by 2 bases. Per germline, CDR1 ENHRY and CDR2 SYGVKD. The CDR3 contains 13 residues. CDR3 DNA: TGTGCCATCAGGGGACTAGCCCCCTACGAGCAGTACTTC. As protein: CAIRGLAPYEQYF.

The sample holds many counts of this clonotype. The CDR3 region has the DNA TGTGCCATCAACCCGGGACAGGGTTACAGTGGCTACACCTTC. Its protein is CAINPGQGYSGYTF. J is TRBJ1-2 and V is TRBV10-3; 9 bases match TRBD1. Germline-derived CDR1 and CDR2 are ENHRY and SYGVKD. Germline trimming cut 7 bases from V and 7 bases from J; bases unmatched to any gene: 10. The CDR3 runs to 14 residues.

This chain connects TRBV28 to TRBJ2-3; 9 bases match TRBD2. Trimming took 3 bases from V and 2 from J; bases not matched to a gene: 6. Germline V gene data show CDR1 as MDHEN and CDR2 as SYDVKM. This CDR3 is 16 amino acids long. Here the CDR3 reads CASSLVTSGFTDTQYF. The DNA of the CDR3 is TGTGCCAGCAGTTTGGTGACTAGCGGATTCACAGATACGCAGTATTTT.

V is TRBV7-9 and J is TRBJ1-6; TRBD1 might be the D (5 bases). There are 14 residues in the CDR3. The germline V gene has CDR1 SEHNR and CDR2 FQNEAQ (reference sequence). Trimming removed 10 bases from V and 8 bases from J, with 18 bases in between. CDR3 in amino acids: CATQPTGGDSPLHF. The CDR3 DNA is TGTGCCACTCAACCCACAGGAGGTGATTCACCCCTCCACTTT.

This clonotype was observed a few times. The chain employs TRBV11-2 and TRBJ2-5; 8 bases fit TRBD2. The V gene end was trimmed by 2 bases and the J gene end by 5 bases; junction bases not matched to a gene: 13. The CDR3 extends over 17 amino acids. Germline loops: CDR1 SGHAT, CDR2 FQNNGV. The DNA of the CDR3 is TGTGCCAGCAGCTTAAATCGCGGGAGGACCCGGGTTGAGACCCAGTACTTC. Its translation is CASSLNRGRTRVETQYF. Full variable domain (outside the CDR3, taken from reference TRBV11-2 and TRBJ2-5): EAGVAQSPRYKIIEKRQSVAFWCNPISGHATLYWYQQILGQGPKLLIQFQNNGVVDDSQLPKDRFSAERLKGVDSTLKIQPAKLEDSAVYLCASSLNRGRTRVETQYFGPGTRLLVL.

V is TRBV15 and J is TRBJ2-7; possible D gene TRBD2, 6 bases. This CDR3 has 14 residues. The germline V gene encodes CDR1 LNHNV and CDR2 YYDKDF (reference sequence). Trimming pared 3 bases from V and 5 bases from J, leaving 14 bases between. Here the CDR3 DNA reads TGTGCCACCAGCAGGGCGGGAATGCCCCACGAGCAGTACTTC. Translated: CATSRAGMPHEQYF.

The chain uses TRBV11-2 and TRBJ2-7, with D hard to call. V was clipped by 2 bases and J by 7 bases, with 9 bases between them. The germline V gene has CDR1 SGHAT and CDR2 FQNNGV. The length of the CDR3 is 12 residues. CDR3 in amino acids: CASSLLPTEQYF. The CDR3 region has the DNA TGTGCCAGCAGCTTACTCCCTACAGAGCAGTACTTC.